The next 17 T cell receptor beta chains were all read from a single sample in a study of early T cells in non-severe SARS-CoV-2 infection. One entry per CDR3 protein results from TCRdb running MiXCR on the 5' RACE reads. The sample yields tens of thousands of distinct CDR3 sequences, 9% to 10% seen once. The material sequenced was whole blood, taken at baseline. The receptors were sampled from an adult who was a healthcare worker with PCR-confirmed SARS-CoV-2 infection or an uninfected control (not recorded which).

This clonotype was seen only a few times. The CDR3 reads CASSLRPRTSGKNTGELFF. The CDR3 DNA reads as TGTGCCAGCAGCTTACGCCCGAGGACTAGCGGGAAGAACACCGGGGAGCTGTTTTTT. The V call is TRBV7-9, the J call TRBJ2-2; 12 nucleotides align to TRBD2. The V segment lost 2 bases and the J segment 1 base; nucleotides outside the gene matches: 8. The CDR3 is made up of 19 amino acids. Germline V CDR1 and CDR2: SEHNR, FQNEAQ (reference sequence).

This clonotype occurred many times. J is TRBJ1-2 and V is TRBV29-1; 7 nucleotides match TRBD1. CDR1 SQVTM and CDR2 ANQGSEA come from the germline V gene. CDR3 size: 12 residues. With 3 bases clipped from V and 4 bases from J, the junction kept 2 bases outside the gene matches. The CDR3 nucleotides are TGCAGCGTTGACACAGGGGCCTATGGCTACACCTTC. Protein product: CSVDTGAYGYTF.

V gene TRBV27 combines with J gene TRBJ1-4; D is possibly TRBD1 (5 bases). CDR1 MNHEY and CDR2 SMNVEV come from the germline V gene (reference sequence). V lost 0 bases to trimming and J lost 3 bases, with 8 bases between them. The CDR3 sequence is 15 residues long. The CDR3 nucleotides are TGTGCCAGCAGTTTATCGGGGGAGGCTAATGAAAAACTGTTTTTT. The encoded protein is CASSLSGEANEKLFF.

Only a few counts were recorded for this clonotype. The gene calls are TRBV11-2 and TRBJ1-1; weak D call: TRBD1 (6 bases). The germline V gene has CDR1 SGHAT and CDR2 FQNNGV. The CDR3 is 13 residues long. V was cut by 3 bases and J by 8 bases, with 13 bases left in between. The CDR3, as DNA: TGTGCCAGCAGCTTTCAAGGCAGGGGAGAAGCTTTCTTT. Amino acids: CASSFQGRGEAFF.

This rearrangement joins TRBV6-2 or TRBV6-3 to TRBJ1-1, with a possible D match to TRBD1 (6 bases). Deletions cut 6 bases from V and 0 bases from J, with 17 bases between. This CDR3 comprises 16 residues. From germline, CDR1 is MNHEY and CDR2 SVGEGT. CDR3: CASRRGQSPMNTEAFF. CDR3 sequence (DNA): TGTGCCAGCAGAAGAGGACAGTCCCCCATGAACACTGAAGCTTTCTTT.

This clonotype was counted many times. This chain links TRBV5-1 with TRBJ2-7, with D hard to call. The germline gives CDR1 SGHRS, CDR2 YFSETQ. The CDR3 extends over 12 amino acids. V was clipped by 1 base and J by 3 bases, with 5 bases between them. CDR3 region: CASSLLGYEQYF. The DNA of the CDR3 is TGCGCCAGCAGCTTGTTGGGCTACGAGCAGTACTTC.

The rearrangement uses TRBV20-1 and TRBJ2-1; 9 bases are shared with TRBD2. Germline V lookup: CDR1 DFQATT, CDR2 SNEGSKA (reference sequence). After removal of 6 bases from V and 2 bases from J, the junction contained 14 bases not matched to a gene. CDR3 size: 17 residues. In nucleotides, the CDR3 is TGCAGTGCGAACCACCCAGCGGGAGGTCCCACCTACAATGAGCAGTTCTTC. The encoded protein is CSANHPAGGPTYNEQFF.

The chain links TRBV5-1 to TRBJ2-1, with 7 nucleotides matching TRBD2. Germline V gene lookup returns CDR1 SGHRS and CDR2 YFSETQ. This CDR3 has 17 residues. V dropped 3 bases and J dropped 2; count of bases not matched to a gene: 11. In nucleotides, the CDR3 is TGCGCCAGCAGCTCGGGCAACCGGGACTACACCTACAATGAGCAGTTCTTC. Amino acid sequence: CASSSGNRDYTYNEQFF.

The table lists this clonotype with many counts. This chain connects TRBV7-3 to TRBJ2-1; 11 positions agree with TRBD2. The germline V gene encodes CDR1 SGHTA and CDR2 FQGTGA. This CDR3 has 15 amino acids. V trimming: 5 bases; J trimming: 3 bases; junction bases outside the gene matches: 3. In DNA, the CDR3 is TGTGCCAGCAGCATAGCGGGAGGGATCTACAATGAGCAGTTCTTC. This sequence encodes CASSIAGGIYNEQFF.

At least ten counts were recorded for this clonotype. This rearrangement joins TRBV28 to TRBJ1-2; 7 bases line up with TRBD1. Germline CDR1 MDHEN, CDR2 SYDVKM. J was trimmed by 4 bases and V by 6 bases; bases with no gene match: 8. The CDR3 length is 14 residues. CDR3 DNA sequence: TGTGCCAGCAGCGTAGACAGGGCTCTCTATGGCTACACCTTC. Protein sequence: CASSVDRALYGYTF.

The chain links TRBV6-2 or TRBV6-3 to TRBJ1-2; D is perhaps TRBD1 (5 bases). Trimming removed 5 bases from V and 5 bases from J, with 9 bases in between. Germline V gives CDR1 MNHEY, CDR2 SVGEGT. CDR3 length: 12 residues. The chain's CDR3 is CASSTQVYGYTF. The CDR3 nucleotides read TGTGCCAGCAGTACACAGGTATATGGCTACACCTTC.

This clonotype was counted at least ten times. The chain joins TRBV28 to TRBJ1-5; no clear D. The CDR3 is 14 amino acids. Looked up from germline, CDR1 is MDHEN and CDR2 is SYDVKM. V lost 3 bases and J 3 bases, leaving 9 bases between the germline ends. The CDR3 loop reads CASSFHGYNQPQHF. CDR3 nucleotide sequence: TGTGCCAGCAGTTTTCACGGATACAATCAGCCCCAGCATTTT.

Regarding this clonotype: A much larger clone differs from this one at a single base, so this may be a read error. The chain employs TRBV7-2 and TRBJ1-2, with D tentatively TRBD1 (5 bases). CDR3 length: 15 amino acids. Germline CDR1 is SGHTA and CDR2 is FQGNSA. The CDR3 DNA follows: TGTGCCAGCATCTTAAACCCGGGACGGAACTATGGCTACACCTTC. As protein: CASILNPGRNYGYTF.

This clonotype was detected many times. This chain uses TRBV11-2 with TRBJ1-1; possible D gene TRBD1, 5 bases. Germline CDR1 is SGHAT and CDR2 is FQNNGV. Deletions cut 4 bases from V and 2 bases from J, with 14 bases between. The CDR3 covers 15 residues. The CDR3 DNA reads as TGTGCCAGCAGCTGGGCGTTCGGGGCTAACACTGAAGCTTTCTTT. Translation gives CASSWAFGANTEAFF.

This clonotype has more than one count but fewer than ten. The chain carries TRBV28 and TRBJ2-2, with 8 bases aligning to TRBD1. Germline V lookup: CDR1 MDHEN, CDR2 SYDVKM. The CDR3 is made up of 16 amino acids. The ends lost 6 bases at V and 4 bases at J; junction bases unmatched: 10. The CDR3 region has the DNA TGTGCCAGCAGCCTCCACGGACAGGGCGGCACCGGGGAGCTGTTTTTT. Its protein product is CASSLHGQGGTGELFF.

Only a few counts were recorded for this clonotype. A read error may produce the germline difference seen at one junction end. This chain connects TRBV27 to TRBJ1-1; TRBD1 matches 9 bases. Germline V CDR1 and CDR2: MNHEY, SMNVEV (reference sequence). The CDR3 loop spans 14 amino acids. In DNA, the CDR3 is TGTGCCAGCAGTTTCACCGACAGGGGGGCTGAATCTTTCTTT. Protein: CASSFTDRGAESFF.

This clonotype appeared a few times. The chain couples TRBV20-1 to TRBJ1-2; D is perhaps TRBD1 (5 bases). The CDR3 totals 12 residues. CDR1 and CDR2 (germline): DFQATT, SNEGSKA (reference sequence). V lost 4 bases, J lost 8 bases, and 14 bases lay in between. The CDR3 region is CSATDKGTGYTF. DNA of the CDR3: TGCAGTGCTACCGACAAAGGGACCGGCTACACCTTC.